Only a few counts were recorded for the clone carrying this TCR beta chain. The antigen is not known. This sample is part of a study of CD8+ T cells in alopecia areata. The ends were cut back, 2 bases at V and 5 bases at J, with 7 bases in the middle. Germline assignment: CDR1 SGHVS and CDR2 FQNEAQ. CDR3 length equals 13 residues. Study conclusions and caveats: Throughout tofacitinib, many expanded lesional clones continued to persist in scalp and blood.

Extracted from the samples, RNA was reverse transcribed into cDNA to serve as the sequencing template. The assay was immunoSEQ multiplex PCR, and TCRdb's table has in-frame clones only and misses some. This sample carries 180,000 or so clones, roughly 46% of them seen once, and the ten largest clones take over 9%. Stated treatment: oral pan-JAK inhibitor, 5-10 mg twice daily. The TCR sequence derives from a human donor with alopecia areata. This chain uses TRBV7-8 with TRBJ1-5; D possibly corresponds to TRBD1 (6 bases). The sequenced sample was CD8+ T cells sorted from blood, obtained at week 52, from a patient treated with tofacitinib. As DNA, the CDR3 is TGTGCCAGCAGCTTAAGGACAGATCAGCCCCAGCATTTT. It encodes CASSLRTDQPQHF.